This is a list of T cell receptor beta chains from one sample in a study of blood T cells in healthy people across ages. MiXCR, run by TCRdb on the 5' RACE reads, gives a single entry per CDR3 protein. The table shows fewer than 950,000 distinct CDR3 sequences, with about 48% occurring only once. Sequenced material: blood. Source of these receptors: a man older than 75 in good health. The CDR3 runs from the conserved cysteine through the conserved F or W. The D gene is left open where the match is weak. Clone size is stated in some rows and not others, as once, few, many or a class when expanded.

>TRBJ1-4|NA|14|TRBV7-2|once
CASSPRADGEKLFF
TGTGCCAGCAGCCCCCGAGCAGACGGAGAAAAACTGTTTTTT
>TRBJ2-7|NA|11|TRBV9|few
CASHSRGEQYF
TGTGCCAGCCACTCCCGGGGGGAGCAGTACTTC
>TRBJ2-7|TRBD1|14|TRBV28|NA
CASTTTGTAYEQYF
TGTGCCAGCACCACAACCGGGACAGCCTACGAGCAGTACTTC
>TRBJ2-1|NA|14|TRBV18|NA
CASSPLAGINEQFF
TGTGCCAGCTCACCTCTGGCGGGGATCAATGAGCAGTTCTTC
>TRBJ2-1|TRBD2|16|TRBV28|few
CASSLLVGRTYNEQFF
TGTGCCAGCAGTTTACTAGTCGGGAGGACCTACAATGAGCAGTTCTTC
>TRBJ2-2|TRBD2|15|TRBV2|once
CASSASGANTGELFF
TGTGCCAGCAGTGCTAGCGGCGCGAACACCGGGGAGCTGTTTTTT
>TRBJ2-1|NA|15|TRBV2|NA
CASSVGAGTPAWQFF
TGTGCCAGCAGTGTTGGGGCCGGGACGCCCGCGTGGCAGTTCTTC
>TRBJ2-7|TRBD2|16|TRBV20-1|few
CSARDWLAGGFREQYF
TGCAGTGCTAGAGATTGGCTAGCGGGAGGGTTTAGGGAGCAGTACTTC
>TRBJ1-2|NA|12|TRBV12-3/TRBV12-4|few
CASSLSNYGYTF
TGTGCCAGCAGCCTGTCTAACTATGGCTACACCTTC
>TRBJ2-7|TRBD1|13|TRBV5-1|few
CASSSGQGDEQYF
TGCGCCAGCAGCTCTGGACAGGGTGACGAGCAGTACTTC
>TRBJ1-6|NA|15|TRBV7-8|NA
CASSRGQNDNSPLHF
TGTGCCAGCAGTCGCGGACAGAACGATAATTCACCCCTCCACTTT
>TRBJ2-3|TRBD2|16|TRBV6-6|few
CASFAGTSVFGDTQYF
TGTGCCAGCTTTGCGGGGACTAGCGTTTTCGGGGATACGCAGTATTTT
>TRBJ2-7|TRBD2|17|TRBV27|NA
CASSPPRLAGHAGEQYF
TGTGCCAGCAGTCCCCCGAGACTAGCGGGACACGCCGGCGAGCAGTACTTC